This T cell receptor beta chain was recovered during a study of T cell responses to AZD1222 COVID-19 vaccine (dated by TCRdb to the early 2020s). For the wider study: AZD1222 recipients given second doses at about 4 weeks or at about 12 weeks were pooled, since spike-specific TCR depth and breadth were not found to differ between the two schedules. TCR sequencing was performed for roughly 250 trial participants, of whom about 200 were given two doses of AZD1222 and around 26 were given two doses of MenACWY control vaccine. Trial participants were enrolled by age into 18-55, 56-69 and 70-plus year subgroups, with around 150, 28 and 57 TCR-sequenced participants respectively. The full study reports these points: A significant rise in spike-specific TCR breadth and depth was observed after two AZD1222 doses relative to day 0 and relative to MenACWY recipients. The 56-69-year group was small, and its depth increase did not reach significance, likely because of low power. Reportedly, close to half of the unique spike-specific TCRs recognized epitopes lying outside the regions that are mutated in the B.1.351 and B.1.1.7 variants. Most participants were white British and females outnumbered males, and the authors suggested that clonal diversity may have been underestimated. The whole spike protein was spanned by vaccine-associated CD4 TCRs, and dominant responses were seen in regions 160-218 and 743-854. Conclusions about previously exposed vaccinees were limited because only a handful of AZD1222 recipients were SARS-CoV-2 seropositive at baseline. Because no day 14 peak-response samples were available, repertoires were characterized only after the peak T cell response.

The sample's time point, from its label and the paper: baseline before first vaccination. The vaccinee samples were drawn from two UK trials, COV001 and COV002, one of which was a single-blind randomized controlled phase 2/3 trial testing AZD1222 (ChAdOx1 nCoV-19) in healthy adults. For TCRbeta chain sequencing, PBMC samples from trial participants were taken at day 0 and at day 28 after the second dose. The CDR3 regions of human TCRbeta chains were subjected to immunosequencing. The original methods were these. Repertoire TCRs were matched against a reference library of SARS-CoV-2-specific TCRs generated with the MIRA antigen-specificity platform. Breadth meant the fraction of unique TCRs that were SARS-CoV-2-associated, whereas depth meant the fraction of total T cells that were SARS-CoV-2-associated. Using the MIRA data, each spike-specific TCR was assigned both to the spike region to which the TCR was reactive and to a CD4 or CD8 class. Log10-transformed breadth and depth values were compared by one-way ANOVA with Sidak's multiple comparisons tests. Drawn from immuneACCESS, this table holds only the in-frame rearrangements with V and J called that TCRdb kept. Clones are partly lost; checked studies trace under half to an unresolved V gene and leave the rest unexplained. Clonal size and the V and J genes are those of that table, whereas D and trimming came from the DNA. This sample holds roughly 100,000 clones; 75% to 90% were observed only once. Of the sample, approximately 9% falls within the top ten clones.

CDR1 MGHRA and CDR2 YSYEKL are derived from the germline V gene. The V and J ends are trimmed by 1 base and 4 bases, leaving 16 bases between them. The CDR3 has 16 amino acids, counting the end cysteine and phenylalanine. Only the CDR3 part of the read is kept: 48 bases, read in frame from the first base. A note on this clone: The target of this receptor is not known. Base qualities are not provided; no much larger clone lies one nucleotide away.

This TCR came from an adult in good health. The sequence is built from TRBV4-1 and TRBJ1-2; the D gene cannot be resolved reliably. Sample: peripheral blood, taken on day 0 of AZD1222 vaccination. The base sequence is TGCGCCAGCAGCCAAGTTGAAGATTCCTCAAGCTATGGCTACACCTTC. Its translation reads: CASSQVEDSSSYGYTF.